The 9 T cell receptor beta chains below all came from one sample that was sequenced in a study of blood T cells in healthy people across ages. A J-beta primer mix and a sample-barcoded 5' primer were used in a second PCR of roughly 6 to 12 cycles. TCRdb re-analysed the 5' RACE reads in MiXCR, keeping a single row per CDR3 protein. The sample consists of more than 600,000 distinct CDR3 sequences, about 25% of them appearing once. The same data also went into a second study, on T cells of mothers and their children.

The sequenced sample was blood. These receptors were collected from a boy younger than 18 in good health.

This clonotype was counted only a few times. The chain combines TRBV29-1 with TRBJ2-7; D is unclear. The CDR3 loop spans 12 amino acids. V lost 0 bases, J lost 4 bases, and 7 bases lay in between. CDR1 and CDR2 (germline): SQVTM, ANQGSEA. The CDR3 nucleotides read TGCAGCGTTGAAGATCCAGCTTACGAGCAGTACTTC. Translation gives CSVEDPAYEQYF.

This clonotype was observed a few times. The CDR3 protein is CASSPGRRGRQPQHF. The CDR3 coding sequence is TGTGCCAGCAGTCCAGGACGGAGGGGAAGGCAGCCCCAGCATTTT. The chain employs TRBV28 and TRBJ1-5; D might be TRBD1 (5 bases). V lost 5 bases, J lost 7 bases, and 18 bases lay in between. Germline V lookup: CDR1 MDHEN, CDR2 SYDVKM. CDR3 length: 15 residues.

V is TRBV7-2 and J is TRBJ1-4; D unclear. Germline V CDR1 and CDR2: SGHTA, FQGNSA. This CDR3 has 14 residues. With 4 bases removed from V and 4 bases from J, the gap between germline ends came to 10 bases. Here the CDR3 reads CASSSSRLNEKLFF. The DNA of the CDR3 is TGTGCCAGCAGCTCCTCACGCCTTAATGAAAAACTGTTTTTT. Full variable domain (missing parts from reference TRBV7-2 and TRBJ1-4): GAGVSQSPSNKVTEKGKDVELRCDPISGHTALYWYRQSLGQGLEFLIYFQGNSAPDKSGLPSDRFSAERTGGSVSTLTIQRTQQEDSAVYLCASSSSRLNEKLFFGSGTQLSVL.

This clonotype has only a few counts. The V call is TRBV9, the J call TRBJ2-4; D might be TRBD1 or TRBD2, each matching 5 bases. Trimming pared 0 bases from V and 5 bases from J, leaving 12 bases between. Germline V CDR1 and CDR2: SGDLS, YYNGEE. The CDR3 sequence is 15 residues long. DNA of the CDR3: TGTGCCAGCAGCGTAGCTGTGGGACGGGAAAACATTCAGTACTTC. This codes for CASSVAVGRENIQYF.

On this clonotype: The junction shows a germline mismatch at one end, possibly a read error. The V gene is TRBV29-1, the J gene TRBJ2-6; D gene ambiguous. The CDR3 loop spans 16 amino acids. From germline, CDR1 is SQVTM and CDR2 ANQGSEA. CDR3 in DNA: TGCAGCGTGTTAGTCCCAATCTCCTCTGGGACCAACGTCCTGACTTTC. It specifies CSVLVPISSGTNVLTF.

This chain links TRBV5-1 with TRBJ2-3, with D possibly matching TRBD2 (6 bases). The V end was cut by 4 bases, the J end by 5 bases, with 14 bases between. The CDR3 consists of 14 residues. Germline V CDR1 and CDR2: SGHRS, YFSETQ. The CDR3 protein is CASSPVRGGDTQYF. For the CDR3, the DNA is TGCGCCAGCAGCCCGGTGCGGGGCGGAGATACGCAGTATTTT.

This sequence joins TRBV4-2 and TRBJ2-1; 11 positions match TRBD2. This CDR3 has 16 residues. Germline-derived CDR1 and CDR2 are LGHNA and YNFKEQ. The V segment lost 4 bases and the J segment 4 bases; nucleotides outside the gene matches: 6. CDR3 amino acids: CASSPDGTSGYNEQFF. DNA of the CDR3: TGTGCCAGCAGCCCAGACGGGACTAGCGGTTACAATGAGCAGTTCTTC.

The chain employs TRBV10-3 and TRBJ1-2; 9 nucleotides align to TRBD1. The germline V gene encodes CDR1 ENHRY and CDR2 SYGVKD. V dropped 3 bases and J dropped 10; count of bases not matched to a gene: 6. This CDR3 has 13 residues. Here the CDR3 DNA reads TGTGCCATCAGTGACACAGGGGGCCGCGACTACACCTTC. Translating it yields CAISDTGGRDYTF.

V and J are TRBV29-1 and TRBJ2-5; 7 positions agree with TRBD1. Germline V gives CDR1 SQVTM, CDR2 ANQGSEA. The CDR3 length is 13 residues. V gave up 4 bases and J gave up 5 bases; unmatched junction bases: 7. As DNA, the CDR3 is TGCAGCGTTGGAGGGGGCGCCACGGAGACCCAGTACTTC. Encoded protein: CSVGGGATETQYF.